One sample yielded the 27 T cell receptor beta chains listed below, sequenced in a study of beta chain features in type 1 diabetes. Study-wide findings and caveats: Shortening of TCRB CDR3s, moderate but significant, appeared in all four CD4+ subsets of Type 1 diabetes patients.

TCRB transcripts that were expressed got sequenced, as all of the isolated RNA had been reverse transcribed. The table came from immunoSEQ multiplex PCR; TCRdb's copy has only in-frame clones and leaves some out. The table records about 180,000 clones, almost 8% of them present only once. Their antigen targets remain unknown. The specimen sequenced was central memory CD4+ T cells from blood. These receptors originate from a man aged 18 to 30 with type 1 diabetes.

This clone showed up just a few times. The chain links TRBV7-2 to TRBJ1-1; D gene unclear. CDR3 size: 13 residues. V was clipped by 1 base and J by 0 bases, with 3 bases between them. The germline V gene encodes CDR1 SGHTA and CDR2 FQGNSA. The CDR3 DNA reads TGTGCCAGCAGCTTAGGTATGAACACTGAAGCTTTCTTT. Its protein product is CASSLGMNTEAFF.

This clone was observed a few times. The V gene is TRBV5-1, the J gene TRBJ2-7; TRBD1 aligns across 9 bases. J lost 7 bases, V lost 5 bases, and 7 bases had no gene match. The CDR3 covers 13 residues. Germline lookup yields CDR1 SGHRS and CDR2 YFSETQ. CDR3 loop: CASSTGTGWEQYF. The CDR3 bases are TGCGCCAGCAGTACCGGGACAGGGTGGGAGCAGTACTTC.

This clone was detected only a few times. The CDR3 is CASSQTVRHGYTF. The DNA of the CDR3 is TGTGCCAGCAGCCAAACGGTCAGGCATGGCTACACCTTC. The V call is TRBV14, the J call TRBJ1-2, with no clear D. Trimming took off 2 bases at V and 6 bases at J, with 10 bases between the two ends. The CDR3 covers 13 residues. Germline loops: CDR1 SGHDN, CDR2 FVKESK.

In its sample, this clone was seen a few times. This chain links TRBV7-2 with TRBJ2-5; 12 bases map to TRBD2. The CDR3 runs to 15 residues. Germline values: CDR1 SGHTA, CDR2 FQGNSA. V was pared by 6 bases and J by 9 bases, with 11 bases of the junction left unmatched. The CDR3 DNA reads TGTGCCAGCAGACTCCAAACTAGCGGGGGGTTGGCCCAGTACTTC. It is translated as CASRLQTSGGLAQYF.

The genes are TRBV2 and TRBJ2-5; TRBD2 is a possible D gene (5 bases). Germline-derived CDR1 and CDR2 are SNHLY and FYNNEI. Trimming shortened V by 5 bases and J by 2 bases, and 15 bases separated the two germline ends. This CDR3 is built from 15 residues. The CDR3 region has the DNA TGTGCCAGCAGTACCGCTTTGGGCGGGCAAGAGACCCAGTACTTC. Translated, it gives CASSTALGGQETQYF.

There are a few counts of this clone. The CDR3, as DNA: TGTGCCAGCAGTCCCAGGATCAATGAGCAGTTCTTC. Residues: CASSPRINEQFF. The rearrangement uses TRBV27 and TRBJ2-1; D gene unclear. CDR3 length equals 12 residues. V dropped 5 bases and J dropped 6 bases, with 8 bases sitting between them. Germline CDR1 and CDR2: MNHEY and SMNVEV (reference sequence).

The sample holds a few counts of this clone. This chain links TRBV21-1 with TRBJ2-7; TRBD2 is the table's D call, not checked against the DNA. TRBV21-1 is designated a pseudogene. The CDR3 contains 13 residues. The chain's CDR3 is CASSRGGPYEQYF. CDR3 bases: TGTGCCAGCAGTCGGGGGGGGCCCTACGAGCAGTACTTC.

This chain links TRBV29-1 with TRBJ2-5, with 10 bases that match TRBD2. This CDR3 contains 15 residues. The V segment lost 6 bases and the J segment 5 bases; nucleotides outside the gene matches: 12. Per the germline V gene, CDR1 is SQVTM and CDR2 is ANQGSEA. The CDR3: CSVGPSGGSGETQYF. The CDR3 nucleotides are TGCAGCGTGGGCCCTAGCGGGGGCTCGGGGGAGACCCAGTACTTC.

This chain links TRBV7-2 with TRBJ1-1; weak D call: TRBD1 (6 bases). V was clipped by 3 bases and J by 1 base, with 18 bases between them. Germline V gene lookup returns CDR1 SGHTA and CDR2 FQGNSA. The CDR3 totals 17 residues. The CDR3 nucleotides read TGTGCCAGCAGCTTGATAGTCGGGGGGCATAAGAACACTGAAGCTTTCTTT. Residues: CASSLIVGGHKNTEAFF.

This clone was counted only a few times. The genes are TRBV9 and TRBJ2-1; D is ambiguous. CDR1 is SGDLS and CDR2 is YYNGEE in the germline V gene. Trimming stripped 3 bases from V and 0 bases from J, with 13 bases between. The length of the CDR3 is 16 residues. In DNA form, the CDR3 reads TGTGCCAGCAGCGCCCTAGTCCCCAGCTCCTACAATGAGCAGTTCTTC. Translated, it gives CASSALVPSSYNEQFF.

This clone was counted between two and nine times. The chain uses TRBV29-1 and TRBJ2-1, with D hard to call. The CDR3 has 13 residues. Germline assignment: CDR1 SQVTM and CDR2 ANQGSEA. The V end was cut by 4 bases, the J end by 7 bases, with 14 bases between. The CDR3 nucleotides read TGCAGCGTTGTTAGCTCTCTTTTGAATGAGCAGTTCTTC. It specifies CSVVSSLLNEQFF.

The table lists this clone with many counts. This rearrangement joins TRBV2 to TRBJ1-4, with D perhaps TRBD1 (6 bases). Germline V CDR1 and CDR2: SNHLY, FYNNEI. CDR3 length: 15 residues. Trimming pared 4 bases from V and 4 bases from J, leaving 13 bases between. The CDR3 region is CASSVYQGINEKLFF. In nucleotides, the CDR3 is TGTGCCAGCAGTGTGTACCAGGGGATTAATGAAAAACTGTTTTTT.

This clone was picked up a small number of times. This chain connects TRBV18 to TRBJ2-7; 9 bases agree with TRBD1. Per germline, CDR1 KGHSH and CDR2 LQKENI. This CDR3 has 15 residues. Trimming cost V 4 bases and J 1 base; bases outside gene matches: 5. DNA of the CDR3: TGTGCCAGCTCACAAGCCGGGACAGGGTCCTACGAGCAGTACTTC. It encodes CASSQAGTGSYEQYF.

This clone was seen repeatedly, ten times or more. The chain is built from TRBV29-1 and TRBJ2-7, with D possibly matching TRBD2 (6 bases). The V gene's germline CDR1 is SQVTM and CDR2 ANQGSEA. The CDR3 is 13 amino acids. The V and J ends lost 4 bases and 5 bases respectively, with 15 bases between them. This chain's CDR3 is CSVGRIGGNEQYF. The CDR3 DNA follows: TGCAGCGTTGGCCGGATCGGGGGAAACGAGCAGTACTTC.

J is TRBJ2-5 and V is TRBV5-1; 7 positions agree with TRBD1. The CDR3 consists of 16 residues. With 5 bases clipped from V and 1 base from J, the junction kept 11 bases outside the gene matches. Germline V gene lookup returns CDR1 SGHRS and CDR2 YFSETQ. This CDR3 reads CASRAGGQAFQETQYF. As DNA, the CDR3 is TGCGCCAGCAGGGCCGGAGGACAGGCCTTCCAAGAGACCCAGTACTTC.

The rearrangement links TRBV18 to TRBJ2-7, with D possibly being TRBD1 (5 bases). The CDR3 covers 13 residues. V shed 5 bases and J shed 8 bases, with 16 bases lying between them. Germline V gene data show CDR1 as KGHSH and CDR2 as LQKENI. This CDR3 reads CASSVTDRDKQYF. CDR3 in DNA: TGTGCCAGCTCAGTGACAGACCGTGATAAGCAGTACTTC.

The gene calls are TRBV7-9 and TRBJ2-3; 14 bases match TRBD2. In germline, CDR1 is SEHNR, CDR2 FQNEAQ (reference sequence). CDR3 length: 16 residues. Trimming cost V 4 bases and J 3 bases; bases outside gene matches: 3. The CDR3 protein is CASSSGTSGRTDTQYF. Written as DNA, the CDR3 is TGTGCCAGCAGCTCAGGGACTAGCGGGAGAACAGATACGCAGTATTTT.

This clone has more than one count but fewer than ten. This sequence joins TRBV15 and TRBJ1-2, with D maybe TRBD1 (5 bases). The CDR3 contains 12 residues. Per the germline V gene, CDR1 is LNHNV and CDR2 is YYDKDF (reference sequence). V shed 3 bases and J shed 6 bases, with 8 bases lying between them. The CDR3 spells CATSRQTDGYTF. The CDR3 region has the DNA TGTGCCACCAGCAGGCAGACAGATGGCTACACCTTC.

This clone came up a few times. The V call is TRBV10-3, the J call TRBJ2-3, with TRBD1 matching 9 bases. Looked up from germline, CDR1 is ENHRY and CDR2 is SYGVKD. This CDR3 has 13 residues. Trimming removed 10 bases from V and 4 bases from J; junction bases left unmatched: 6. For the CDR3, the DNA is TGTGCCACCGCGGGACAGGGCTCAGATACGCAGTATTTT. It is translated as CATAGQGSDTQYF.

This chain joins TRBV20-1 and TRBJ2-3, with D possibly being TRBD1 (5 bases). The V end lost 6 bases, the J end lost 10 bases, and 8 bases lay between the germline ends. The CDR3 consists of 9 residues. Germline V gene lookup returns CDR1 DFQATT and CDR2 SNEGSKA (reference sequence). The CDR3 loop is CSARESQYF. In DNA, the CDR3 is TGCAGTGCCAGGGAATCGCAGTATTTT.

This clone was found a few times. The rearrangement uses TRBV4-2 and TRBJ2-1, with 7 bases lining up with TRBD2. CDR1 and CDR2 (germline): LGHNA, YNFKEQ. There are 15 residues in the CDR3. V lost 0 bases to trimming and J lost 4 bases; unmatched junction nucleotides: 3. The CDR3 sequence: CASSQDASGYNEQFF. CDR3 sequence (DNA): TGTGCCAGCAGCCAAGACGCTAGCGGATACAATGAGCAGTTCTTC.

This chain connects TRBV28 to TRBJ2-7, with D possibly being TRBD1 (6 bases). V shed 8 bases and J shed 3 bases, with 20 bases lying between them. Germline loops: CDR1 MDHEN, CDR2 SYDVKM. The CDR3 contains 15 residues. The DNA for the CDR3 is TGTGCCAGCGCCGTAGGGCAGGGGAGTTTCTACGAGCAGTACTTC. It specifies CASAVGQGSFYEQYF.

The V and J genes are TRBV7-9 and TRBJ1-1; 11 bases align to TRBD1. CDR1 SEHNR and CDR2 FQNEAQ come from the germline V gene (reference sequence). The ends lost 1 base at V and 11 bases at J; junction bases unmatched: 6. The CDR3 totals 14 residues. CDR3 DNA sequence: TGTGCCAGCAGCTTAGGGATGGGACAGGGGGAGGCTTTCTTT. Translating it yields CASSLGMGQGEAFF.

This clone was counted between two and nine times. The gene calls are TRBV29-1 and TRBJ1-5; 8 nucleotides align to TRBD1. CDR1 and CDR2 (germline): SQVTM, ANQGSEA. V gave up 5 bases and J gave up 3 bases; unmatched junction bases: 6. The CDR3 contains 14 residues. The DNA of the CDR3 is TGCAGCGTTACCTGGACAGGGATCAATCAGCCCCAGCATTTT. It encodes CSVTWTGINQPQHF.

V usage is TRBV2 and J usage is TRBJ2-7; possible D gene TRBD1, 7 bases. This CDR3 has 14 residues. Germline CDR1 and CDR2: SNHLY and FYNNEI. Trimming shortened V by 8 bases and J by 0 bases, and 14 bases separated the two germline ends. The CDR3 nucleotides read TGTGCCAGCGGGGGGACAGCCATCTCCTACGAGCAGTACTTC. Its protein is CASGGTAISYEQYF.

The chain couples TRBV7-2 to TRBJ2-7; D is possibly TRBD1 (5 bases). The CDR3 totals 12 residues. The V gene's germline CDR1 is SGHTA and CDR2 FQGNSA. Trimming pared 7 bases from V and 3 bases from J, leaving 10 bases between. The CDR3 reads CASKIQVYEQYF. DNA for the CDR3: TGTGCCAGCAAGATACAGGTCTACGAGCAGTACTTC.

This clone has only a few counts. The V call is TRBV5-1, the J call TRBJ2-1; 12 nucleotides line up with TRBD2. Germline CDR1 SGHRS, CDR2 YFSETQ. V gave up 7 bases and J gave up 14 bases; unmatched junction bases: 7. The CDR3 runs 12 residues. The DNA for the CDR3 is TGCGCCAGCGGCGAGACTAGCGGGAGTGAGTTCTTC. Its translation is CASGETSGSEFF.